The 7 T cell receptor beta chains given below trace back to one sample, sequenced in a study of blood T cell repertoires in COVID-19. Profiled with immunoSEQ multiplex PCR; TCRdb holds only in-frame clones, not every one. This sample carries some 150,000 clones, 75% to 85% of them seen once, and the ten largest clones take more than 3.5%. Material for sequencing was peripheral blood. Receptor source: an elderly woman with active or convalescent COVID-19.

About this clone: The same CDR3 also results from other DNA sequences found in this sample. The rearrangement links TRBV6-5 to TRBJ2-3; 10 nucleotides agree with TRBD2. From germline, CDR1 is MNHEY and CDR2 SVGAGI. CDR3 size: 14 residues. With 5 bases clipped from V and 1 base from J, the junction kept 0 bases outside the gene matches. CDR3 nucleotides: TGTGCCAGCAGTCTAGCGGGGGGCACAGATACGCAGTATTTT. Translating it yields CASSLAGGTDTQYF.

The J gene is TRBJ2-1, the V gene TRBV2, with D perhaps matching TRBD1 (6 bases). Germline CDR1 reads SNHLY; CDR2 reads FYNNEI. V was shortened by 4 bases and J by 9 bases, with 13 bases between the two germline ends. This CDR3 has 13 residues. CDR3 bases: TGTGCCAGCAGTGTAACAGGGATTAGTGAGCAGTTCTTC. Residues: CASSVTGISEQFF.

The CDR3 DNA reads as TGTGCCAGAACTTCAGTAAGGGGAATTAATGAAAAACTGTTTTTT. Its protein is CARTSVRGINEKLFF. This chain connects TRBV5-3 to TRBJ1-4; tentative D call: TRBD1 (5 bases). TRBV5-3 is classed as an ORF, of uncertain function. The CDR3 totals 15 residues. V was trimmed by 6 bases and J by 4 bases, leaving 16 bases between them.

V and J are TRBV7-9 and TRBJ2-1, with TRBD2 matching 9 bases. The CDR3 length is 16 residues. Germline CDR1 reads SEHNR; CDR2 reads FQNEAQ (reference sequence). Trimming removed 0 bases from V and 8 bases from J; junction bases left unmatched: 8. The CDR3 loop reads CASSLAGGGAVDEQFF. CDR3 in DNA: TGTGCCAGCAGCTTAGCCGGCGGGGGGGCGGTTGATGAGCAGTTCTTC.

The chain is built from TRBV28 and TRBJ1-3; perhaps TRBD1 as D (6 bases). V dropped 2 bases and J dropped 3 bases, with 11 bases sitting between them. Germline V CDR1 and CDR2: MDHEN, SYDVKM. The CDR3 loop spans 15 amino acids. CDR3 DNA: TGTGCCAGCAGTTTACCCGGGACAAGTGGAAACACCATATATTTT. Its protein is CASSLPGTSGNTIYF.

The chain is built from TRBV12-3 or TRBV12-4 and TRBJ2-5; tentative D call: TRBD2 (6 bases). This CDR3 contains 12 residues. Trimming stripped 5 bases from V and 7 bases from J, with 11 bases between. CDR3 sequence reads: CASSPGTGTQYF. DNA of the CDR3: TGTGCCAGCAGTCCAGGGACTGGGACCCAGTACTTC.

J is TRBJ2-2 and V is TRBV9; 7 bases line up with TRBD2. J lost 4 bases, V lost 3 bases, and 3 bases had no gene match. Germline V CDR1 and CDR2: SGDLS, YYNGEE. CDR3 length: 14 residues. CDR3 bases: TGTGCCAGCAGCGCTCTAGCGGCCACCGGGGAGCTGTTTTTT. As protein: CASSALAATGELFF.